The following is a TCR beta chain sequence with its context. As yet, its antigen is unknown. The V segment lost 2 bases and the J segment 7 bases; nucleotides outside the gene matches: 4. The germline V gene encodes CDR1 LGHNA and CDR2 YSLEER. This CDR3 is built from 15 residues. Naive, central memory, regulatory and stem cell-like memory cells within the CD4+ compartment were sorted using CD45RO/CCR7/CD25/CD127/CD95/CD27. Purity exceeded 95% in all sorted populations. The whole isolated RNA underwent reverse transcription, so sequencing captured expressed TCRB transcripts. The protocol was immunoSEQ multiplex PCR, while the TCRdb copy is restricted to in-frame clones and leaves out a portion. Among 600,000 to 700,000 clones listed, roughly 12% were seen once. The data were obtained in a study of beta chain features in type 1 diabetes. Whole-study findings and limits: Relative to healthy donors, patients appeared to have naive, central memory and Treg TCRB repertoires that were more similar. Insertions at VDJ junctions were less frequent in type 1 diabetes patients. These patients also deleted more nucleotides at the same junctions. A moderate, significant TCRB CDR3 shortening appeared in type 1 diabetes across four CD4+ subsets.

V usage is TRBV4-3 and J usage is TRBJ2-3, with 12 bases aligning to TRBD2. The sequence was obtained from a man younger than 40 with type 1 diabetes. Sequences were obtained from naive CD4+ T cells from blood. The CDR3 sequence: CASSQMTSGGNTQYF. DNA for the CDR3: TGCGCCAGCAGCCAAATGACTAGCGGGGGAAATACGCAGTATTTT.